One and the same sample provided the 15 T cell receptor beta chains below, sequenced in a study of shared clonotypes between healthy human individuals. Using immunoSEQ multiplex PCR, the repertoire was profiled, and TCRdb retains in-frame clones only, with some absent. The data contain about 1 million clones, roughly 70% of them singletons. Input material: memory CD4+ T cells sorted from blood. Subset defined: CD45RA-negative fraction. Receptors were obtained from a man aged 18 to 30 in good health.

The chain carries TRBV5-1 and TRBJ2-5, with 8 bases aligning to TRBD2. The CDR3 covers 14 residues. Trimming cost V 1 base and J 4 bases; bases outside gene matches: 3. Germline CDR1 is SGHRS and CDR2 is YFSETQ. The CDR3: CASSLFTSGETQYF. In DNA form, the CDR3 reads TGCGCCAGCAGCTTGTTTACTAGCGGAGAGACCCAGTACTTC.

The J gene is TRBJ1-2, the V gene TRBV6-6, with D possibly matching TRBD1 (6 bases). CDR3 length: 13 amino acids. V gave up 4 bases and J gave up 2 bases, with 8 bases separating them. Germline-derived CDR1 and CDR2 are MNHNY and SVGAGI (reference sequence). The CDR3 nucleotides are TGTGCCAGCAGTTCCCAGGGGAACTATGGCTACACCTTC. It specifies CASSSQGNYGYTF.

The rearrangement uses TRBV29-1 and TRBJ2-1; TRBD2 matches 7 bases. The CDR3 extends over 13 amino acids. Germline CDR1 and CDR2: SQVTM and ANQGSEA. The CDR3 nucleotides are TGCGGGGGAGGTGGTCTAGCGGCCAATGAGCAGTTCTTC. Amino acids: CGGGGLAANEQFF.

The gene calls are TRBV7-9 and TRBJ2-1; no definite D call. The CDR3 is 13 residues long. Germline assignment: CDR1 SEHNR and CDR2 FQNEAQ (reference sequence). V was cut by 2 bases and J by 8 bases, with 10 bases left in between. The CDR3 is CASSLRKQHEQFF. CDR3 DNA sequence: TGTGCCAGCAGCTTAAGGAAACAACATGAGCAGTTCTTC. The variable domain in full, with the rest retrieved from reference TRBV7-9 and TRBJ2-1, is DTGVSQNPRHKITKRGQNVTFRCDPISEHNRLYWYRQTLGQGPEFLTYFQNEAQLEKSRLLSDRFSAERPKGSFSTLEIQRTEQGDSAMYLCASSLRKQHEQFFGPGTRLTVL.

The chain is built from TRBV5-1 and TRBJ1-2; D ambiguous. CDR3 length equals 14 residues. Trimming cost V 0 bases and J 4 bases, with 10 bases left between them. Looked up from germline, CDR1 is SGHRS and CDR2 is YFSETQ. The CDR3 spells CASSLGRETYGYTF. CDR3 nucleotides: TGCGCCAGCAGCTTGGGTCGGGAGACCTATGGCTACACCTTC. The whole variable domain, filled in from reference TRBV5-1 and TRBJ1-2, reads KAGVTQTPRYLIKTRGQQVTLSCSPISGHRSVSWYQQTPGQGLQFLFEYFSETQRNKGNFPGRFSGRQFSNSRSEMNVSTLELGDSALYLCASSLGRETYGYTFGSGTRLTVV.

This clone was seen only a few times. The chain employs TRBV25-1 and TRBJ2-1, with 8 bases lining up with TRBD2. There are 16 residues in the CDR3. Per germline, CDR1 MGHDK and CDR2 SYGVNS. Trimming cost V 4 bases and J 8 bases; bases outside gene matches: 13. The CDR3 spells CASSGSRAGVYHEQFF. The CDR3 DNA follows: TGTGCCAGCAGTGGGTCCAGAGCGGGGGTATATCATGAGCAGTTCTTC.

The chain combines TRBV6-5 with TRBJ2-3; TRBD1 matches at 7 bases. CDR1 MNHEY and CDR2 SVGAGI come from the germline V gene. The CDR3 sequence is 15 residues long. V was clipped by 2 bases and J by 6 bases; unmatched bases: 8. In nucleotides, the CDR3 is TGTGCCAGCAGTTACGCGGCAGGGGGTGTGGATACGCAGTATTTT. It translates to CASSYAAGGVDTQYF.

The chain recombines TRBV15 with TRBJ1-5; D unresolved. CDR1 LNHNV and CDR2 YYDKDF come from the germline V gene (reference sequence). The CDR3 contains 12 residues. V lost 5 bases, J lost 5 bases, and 7 bases lay in between. CDR3 sequence: CATSLGYQPQHF. The CDR3 nucleotides are TGTGCCACCAGCTTGGGTTATCAGCCCCAGCATTTT.

The chain joins TRBV6-5 to TRBJ1-1, with a weak D call TRBD1 (6 bases). The CDR3 sequence is 15 residues long. CDR1 and CDR2 (germline): MNHEY, SVGAGI. Trimming cost V 6 bases and J 0 bases, with 14 bases left between them. The CDR3 sequence is CASSRQTGLNTEAFF. CDR3 sequence (DNA): TGTGCCAGCAGCCGGCAGACAGGCTTGAACACTGAAGCTTTCTTT.

The gene calls are TRBV2 and TRBJ2-7; unclear D gene. Germline assignment: CDR1 SNHLY and CDR2 FYNNEI. This CDR3 region has 15 residues. The V end lost 0 bases, the J end lost 2 bases, and 11 bases lay between the germline ends. CDR3 sequence (DNA): TGTGCCAGCAGTGAAGCGGCAGACCCTCCCTACGAGCAGTACTTC. Its translation is CASSEAADPPYEQYF.

The chain is built from TRBV28 and TRBJ1-6; 7 positions match TRBD1. CDR3 size: 15 residues. V lost 3 bases to trimming and J lost 7 bases; unmatched junction nucleotides: 6. Germline CDR1 and CDR2: MDHEN and SYDVKM. CDR3 amino acids: CASSFGGGGNSPLHF. CDR3 bases: TGTGCCAGCAGTTTTGGAGGGGGCGGAAATTCACCCCTCCACTTT.

The chain carries TRBV18 and TRBJ2-5; D is tentatively TRBD1 or TRBD2 (5 bases each). Germline V gene sequence: CDR1 KGHSH, CDR2 LQKENI. The V and J ends lost 3 bases and 9 bases respectively, with 23 bases between them. The CDR3 has 16 residues. CDR3 coding DNA: TGTGCCAGCTCACCTCTGCCCTCGACGGGGCGGGCGGCCCAGTACTTC. Amino acids: CASSPLPSTGRAAQYF.

The V and J genes are TRBV6-1 and TRBJ1-2; D not certain. The germline gives CDR1 MNHNS, CDR2 SASEGT. The CDR3 runs to 14 residues. Trimming shortened V by 4 bases and J by 6 bases, and 15 bases separated the two germline ends. The DNA for the CDR3 is TGTGCCAGCAGTGTTAGTACTTTCAGTGATGGCTACACCTTC. This translates into CASSVSTFSDGYTF.

J is TRBJ1-2 and V is TRBV9; TRBD1 might be the D (6 bases). Germline loops: CDR1 SGDLS, CDR2 YYNGEE. V lost 4 bases, J lost 3 bases, and 19 bases lay in between. The CDR3 length is 16 residues. CDR3 protein: CASSPSGGPIDYGYTF. The CDR3 bases are TGTGCCAGCAGCCCCTCGGGGGGCCCGATTGACTATGGCTACACCTTC. Combining the CDR3 with reference TRBV9 and TRBJ1-2 gives the whole variable domain DSGVTQTPKHLITATGQRVTLRCSPRSGDLSVYWYQQSLDQGLQFLIQYYNGEERAKGNILERFSAQQFPDLHSELNLSSLELGDSALYFCASSPSGGPIDYGYTFGSGTRLTVV.

The chain recombines TRBV10-1 with TRBJ2-5, with D perhaps being TRBD1 or TRBD2 (5 bases each). Germline V gene data show CDR1 as WNHNN and CDR2 as SYGVQD (reference sequence). This CDR3 has 15 amino acids. V was pared by 6 bases and J by 0 bases, with 14 bases between. The CDR3 nucleotides are TGCGCCAGCAGCCCCGGGACGGGGTACCAAGAGACCCAGTACTTC. It encodes CASSPGTGYQETQYF.